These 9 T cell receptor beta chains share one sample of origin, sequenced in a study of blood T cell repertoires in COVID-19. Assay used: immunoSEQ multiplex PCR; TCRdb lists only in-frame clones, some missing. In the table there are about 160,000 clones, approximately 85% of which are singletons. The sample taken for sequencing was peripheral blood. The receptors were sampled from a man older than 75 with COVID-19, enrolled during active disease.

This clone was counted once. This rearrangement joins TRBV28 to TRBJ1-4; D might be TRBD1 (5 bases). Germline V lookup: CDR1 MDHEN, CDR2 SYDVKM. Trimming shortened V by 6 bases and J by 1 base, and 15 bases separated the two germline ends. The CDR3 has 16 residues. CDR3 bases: TGTGCCAGCAGGGATGGCGGGACGGGAACTAATGAAAAACTGTTTTTT. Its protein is CASRDGGTGTNEKLFF.

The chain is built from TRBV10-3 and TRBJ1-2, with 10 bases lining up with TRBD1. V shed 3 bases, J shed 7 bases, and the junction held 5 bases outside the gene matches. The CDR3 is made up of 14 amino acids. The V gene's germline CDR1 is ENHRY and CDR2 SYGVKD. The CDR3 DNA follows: TGTGCCATCAGTGAACGGGACAGGGGCTCTGGCTACACCTTC. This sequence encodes CAISERDRGSGYTF.

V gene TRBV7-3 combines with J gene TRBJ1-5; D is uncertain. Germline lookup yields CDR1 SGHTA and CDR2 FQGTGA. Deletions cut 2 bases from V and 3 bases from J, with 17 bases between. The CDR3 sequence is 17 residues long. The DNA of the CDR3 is TGTGCCAGCAGCTTACCCACCAACCCAGGTTCCAATCAGCCCCAGCATTTT. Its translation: CASSLPTNPGSNQPQHF. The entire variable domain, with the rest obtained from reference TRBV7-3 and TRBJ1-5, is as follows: GAGVSQTPSNKVTEKGKYVELRCDPISGHTALYWYRQSLGQGPEFLIYFQGTGAADDSGLPNDRFFAVRPEGSVSTLKIQRTERGDSAVYLCASSLPTNPGSNQPQHFGDGTRLSIL.

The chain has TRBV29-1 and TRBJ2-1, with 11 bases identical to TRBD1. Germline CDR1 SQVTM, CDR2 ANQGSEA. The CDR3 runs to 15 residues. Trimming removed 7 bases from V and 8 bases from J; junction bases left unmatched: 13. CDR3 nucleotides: TGCAGCGCCCCACCCCCGGGACAGGGGGTCGATGAGCAGTTCTTC. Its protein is CSAPPPGQGVDEQFF.

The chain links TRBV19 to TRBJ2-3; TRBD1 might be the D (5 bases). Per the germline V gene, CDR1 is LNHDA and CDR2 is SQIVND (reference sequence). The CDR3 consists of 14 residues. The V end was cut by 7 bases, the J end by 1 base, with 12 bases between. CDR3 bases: TGTGCCAGTATGCAGCTAGGGGGCACAGATACGCAGTATTTT. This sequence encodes CASMQLGGTDTQYF.

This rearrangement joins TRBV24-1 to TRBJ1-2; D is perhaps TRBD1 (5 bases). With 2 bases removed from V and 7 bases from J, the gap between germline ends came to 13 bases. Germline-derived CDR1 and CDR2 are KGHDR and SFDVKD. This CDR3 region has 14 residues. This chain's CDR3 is CATSDSWGEGGYTF. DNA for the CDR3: TGTGCCACCAGTGATTCGTGGGGGGAAGGTGGCTACACCTTC.

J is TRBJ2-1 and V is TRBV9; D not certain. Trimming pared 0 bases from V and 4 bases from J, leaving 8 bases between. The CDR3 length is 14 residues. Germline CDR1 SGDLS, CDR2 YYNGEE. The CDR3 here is CASSVDLGYNEQFF. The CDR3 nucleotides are TGTGCCAGCAGCGTAGACCTAGGTTACAATGAGCAGTTCTTC. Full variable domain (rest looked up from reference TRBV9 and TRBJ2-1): DSGVTQTPKHLITATGQRVTLRCSPRSGDLSVYWYQQSLDQGLQFLIQYYNGEERAKGNILERFSAQQFPDLHSELNLSSLELGDSALYFCASSVDLGYNEQFFGPGTRLTVL.

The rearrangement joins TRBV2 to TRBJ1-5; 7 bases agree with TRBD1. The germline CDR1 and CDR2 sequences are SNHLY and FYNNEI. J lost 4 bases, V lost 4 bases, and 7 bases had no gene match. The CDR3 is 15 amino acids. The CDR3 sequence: CASSVSGQINQPQHF. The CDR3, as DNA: TGTGCCAGCAGTGTCTCGGGACAGATTAATCAGCCCCAGCATTTT.

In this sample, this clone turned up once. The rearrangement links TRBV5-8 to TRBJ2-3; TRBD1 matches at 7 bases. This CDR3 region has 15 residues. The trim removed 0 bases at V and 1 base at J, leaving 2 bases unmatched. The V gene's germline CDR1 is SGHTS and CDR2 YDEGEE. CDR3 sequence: CASSLEGAGTDTQYF. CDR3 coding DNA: TGTGCCAGCAGCTTGGAGGGGGCTGGCACAGATACGCAGTATTTT. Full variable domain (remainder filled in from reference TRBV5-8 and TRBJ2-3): EAGVTQSPTHLIKTRGQQATLRCSPISGHTSVYWYQQALGLGLQFLLWYDEGEERNRGNFPPRFSGRQFPNYSSELNVNALELEDSALYLCASSLEGAGTDTQYFGPGTRLTVL.